Listed here are 20 T cell receptor beta chains from one sample, sequenced in a study of tumor and adjacent non-tumor tissue in lung cancer. No cell sorting was done before RNA was extracted from the tissue. The library came from three nested PCR rounds adapted from ARM-PCR protocols. A single record per CDR3 protein comes from TCRdb applying MiXCR to the multiplex PCR reads. The table includes 60,000 to 85,000 distinct CDR3 sequences, roughly 73% detected once. Sequencing was done on a sample of lung tumor tissue. The receptors originated from a man aged 60 to 75 with non-small cell lung cancer.

The chain has TRBV6-6 and TRBJ2-1; 8 bases are a match to TRBD2. Germline-derived CDR1 and CDR2 are MNHNY and SVGAGI (reference sequence). This CDR3 comprises 16 residues. V dropped 7 bases and J dropped 16; count of bases not matched to a gene: 24. This chain's CDR3 is CASNSPAGGSYNGQFF. The CDR3 bases are TGTGCCAGCAATTCTCCCGCGGGGGGATCCTACAATGGGCAATTCTTC.

For this clonotype: Being one base from a much bigger clone, this may be a read error. Since no conserved phenylalanine or tryptophan closes the CDR3, a read error is the likely cause. The chain uses TRBV20-1 and TRBJ1-6, with D possibly matching TRBD1 (5 bases). V was pared by 6 bases and J by 3 bases, with 12 bases between. Looked up from germline, CDR1 is DFQATT and CDR2 is SNEGSKA (reference sequence). CDR3 length equals 14 residues. Here the CDR3 reads CSAPGQHYNSPLHI. Written as DNA, the CDR3 is TGCAGTGCCCCGGGGCAGCACTATAATTCACCCCTCCACATT.

Of note for this clonotype: With a much larger clone just one base away, this may be a read error. The rearrangement links TRBV11-2 to TRBJ1-1; D may be TRBD1 (6 bases). Trimming stripped 8 bases from V and 5 bases from J, with 15 bases between. The length of the CDR3 is 13 residues. CDR1 and CDR2 from the germline V gene are SGHAT and FQNNGV. CDR3 sequence reads: CASDPQGRTEAFF. Written as DNA, the CDR3 is TGTGCCAGCGACCCCCAGGGGAGGACTGAAGCTTTCTTT.

Comment on this clonotype: The junction differs from germline at one of its ends, possibly a read error. The CDR3 bases are TGTGCCACCAGACGGATTTCTAGCACAGATAAGCAGTATTTT. It encodes CATRRISSTDKQYF. The chain carries TRBV6-5 and TRBJ2-3, with D maybe TRBD2 (5 bases). Per germline, CDR1 MNHEY and CDR2 SVGAGI. This CDR3 is built from 14 residues.

This clonotype occurred a few times. Lacking the conserved final phenylalanine or tryptophan, this CDR3 likely reflects a read error. Because the CDR3's place on the DNA is in doubt, the DNA is left out and the CDR3 is given as listed by TCRdb. The rearrangement uses TRBV12-3 or TRBV12-4 and TRBJ1-4; the DNA was not compared with TRBD1, the D call given in the table. 14 amino acids form the CDR3, both terminal residues included. CDR3 residues: CASSRDRGDEKPFI.

Notes on this clonotype: One end of the junction fails to match germline, which may point to a read error. The chain links TRBV20-1 to TRBJ2-1, with TRBD2 identical over 8 bases. The CDR3 consists of 14 residues. CDR1 and CDR2 (germline): DFQATT, SNEGSKA (reference sequence). The DNA for the CDR3 is TGCAGTGCTAGAGATCAACGGACTAGCTTTGAGCGGTTATTC. It codes for CSARDQRTSFERLF.

The chain recombines TRBV7-9 with TRBJ1-2; perhaps TRBD1 as D (5 bases). Germline V gene sequence: CDR1 SEHNR, CDR2 FQNEAQ (reference sequence). The V end was cut by 6 bases, the J end by 2 bases, with 16 bases between. CDR3 length: 15 residues. The CDR3 loop reads CASSRTGTPNYGYTF. The CDR3 nucleotides read TGTGCCAGCAGTCGCACCGGGACGCCCAACTATGGCTACACCTTC.

The chain combines TRBV5-1 with TRBJ2-1; TRBD2 matches at 7 bases. This CDR3 is built from 12 residues. V trimming: 9 bases; J trimming: 10 bases; junction bases outside the gene matches: 10. From germline, CDR1 is SGHRS and CDR2 YFSETQ. This CDR3 reads CANSFGGSEQFF. CDR3 DNA: TGCGCCAATAGCTTTGGCGGGAGCGAGCAGTTCTTC.

There are many counts of this clonotype. The chain links TRBV30 to TRBJ1-6; D call uncertain. Trimming left V 2 bases short and J 8 bases short, with 7 bases between. This CDR3 is 12 amino acids long. CDR1 and CDR2 from the germline V gene are GTSNPN and SVGIG (reference sequence). For the CDR3, the DNA is TGTGCCTGGAGTCCGGATGATTCACCCCTCCACTTT. This sequence encodes CAWSPDDSPLHF.

This clonotype was counted many times. The rearrangement uses TRBV24-1 and TRBJ2-1; 9 nucleotides match TRBD1. Germline lookup yields CDR1 KGHDR and CDR2 SFDVKD. The CDR3 loop spans 15 amino acids. The V segment lost 4 bases and the J segment 8 bases; nucleotides outside the gene matches: 8. The CDR3 DNA reads TGTGCCACCAGTGAACACAGGACAGGGGACGATGAGCAGTTCTTC. This codes for CATSEHRTGDDEQFF.

On this clonotype itself: This is likely a read error, given that the CDR3 carries no conserved phenylalanine or tryptophan at its end. It is unclear where the CDR3 begins or ends on the DNA, so no DNA is shown, and the CDR3 is as TCRdb lists it. The V and J genes are TRBV20-1 and TRBJ2-7; TRBD1, as called in the table, went unchecked against the DNA. The CDR3 spans 16 residues, counting both ends. CDR1 DFQATT and CDR2 SNEGSKA come from the germline V gene (reference sequence). CDR3: CSATSLWDRGWDEHYS.

On this clonotype: One end of the junction is discordant with germline, which a read error may explain. V is TRBV29-1 and J is TRBJ1-1; no definite D call. CDR3 length: 12 amino acids. The V gene's germline CDR1 is SQVTM and CDR2 ANQGSEA. As DNA, the CDR3 is TGCAGCCTTGAACTCGGCCCGGCTGGAACTTTCTTT. It is translated as CSLELGPAGTFF.

V is TRBV20-1 and J is TRBJ2-1; 8 bases are shared with TRBD2. From germline, CDR1 is DFQATT and CDR2 SNEGSKA (reference sequence). This CDR3 has 14 residues. V was clipped by 7 bases and J by 4 bases; unmatched bases: 9. The CDR3 region has the DNA TGCAGTGTTGGCGGATTAGCGGGGTACAATGAGCAGTTCTTC. It translates to CSVGGLAGYNEQFF.

Comment on this clonotype: A much larger clone lies a single base off, so this may be a read error. The rearrangement joins TRBV28 to TRBJ1-1, with 10 bases identical to TRBD1. V lost 9 bases and J lost 5; bases outside the gene matches: 12. Germline CDR1 and CDR2: MDHEN and SYDVKM. CDR3 length: 15 amino acids. The CDR3 here is CARSLPGTGATEAFF. The CDR3 DNA reads TGTGCCAGAAGCCTTCCCGGGACAGGGGCAACTGAAGCTTTCTTT.

CDR3 in amino acids: CASRPGEPEAFF. CDR3 in DNA: TGTGCCAGCAGACCTGGAGAGCCTGAAGCTTTCTTT. The gene calls are TRBV7-9 and TRBJ1-1; D is unresolved. The CDR3 sequence is 12 residues long. Germline CDR1 is SEHNR and CDR2 is FQNEAQ (reference sequence). Between the trimmed V and J ends, which lost 6 bases and 6 bases, there was a span of 11 bases.

The gene calls are TRBV20-1 and TRBJ1-2; D not resolved. Germline CDR1 is DFQATT and CDR2 is SNEGSKA (reference sequence). This CDR3 has 13 residues. CDR3 coding DNA: TGCAGCGCCCCTTACTTCAAACCCTCAAGCTACACCTTC. As protein: CSAPYFKPSSYTF.

Turning to this clonotype: This is likely a read error, given that the CDR3 carries no conserved phenylalanine or tryptophan at its end. This sequence joins TRBV20-1 and TRBJ1-5, with D unclear. V shed 5 bases and J shed 0 bases, with 8 bases lying between them. The CDR3 runs to 13 residues. Germline V CDR1 and CDR2: DFQATT, SNEGSKA (reference sequence). CDR3 sequence reads: CSADQPSNQPQHI. The CDR3 DNA reads as TGCAGTGCTGACCAACCTAGCAATCAGCCCCAGCATATT.

This clonotype was seen many times. This sequence joins TRBV5-1 and TRBJ2-7; no firm D call. The V gene's germline CDR1 is SGHRS and CDR2 YFSETQ. V shed 2 bases and J shed 2 bases, with 14 bases lying between them. The CDR3 consists of 15 residues. The DNA for the CDR3 is TGCGCCAGCAGCTTAACGGGCCAGAGCACCTACGAGCAGTACTTC. Its protein product is CASSLTGQSTYEQYF.

Of note for this clonotype: Germline is not matched at one junction end, which may reflect a read error. J is TRBJ2-2 and V is TRBV6-5; weak D call: TRBD2 (5 bases). The CDR3 has 17 amino acids. Germline assignment: CDR1 MNHEY and CDR2 SVGAGI. CDR3 protein: CASSYSERLRNTGEPFF. DNA for the CDR3: TGTGCCAGCAGTTATTCCGAACGATTGAGAAACACCGGGGAGCCGTTTTTT.

This clonotype was counted only a few times. J is TRBJ2-1 and V is TRBV29-1; weak D call: TRBD2 (5 bases). This CDR3 is 12 amino acids long. Germline CDR1 and CDR2: SQVTM and ANQGSEA. CDR3 amino acids: CRAETRYNEQFF. The CDR3 coding sequence is TGCAGAGCGGAAACTAGATACAATGAGCAGTTCTTC.